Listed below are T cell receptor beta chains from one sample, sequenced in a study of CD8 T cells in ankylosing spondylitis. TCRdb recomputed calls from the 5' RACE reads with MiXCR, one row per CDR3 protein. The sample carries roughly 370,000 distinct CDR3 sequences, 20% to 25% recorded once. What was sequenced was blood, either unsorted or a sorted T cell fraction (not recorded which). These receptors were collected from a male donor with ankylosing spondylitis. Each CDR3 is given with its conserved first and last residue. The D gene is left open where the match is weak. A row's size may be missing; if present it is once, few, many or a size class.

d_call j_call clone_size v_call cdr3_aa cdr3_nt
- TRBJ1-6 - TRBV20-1 CSARGDNSPLHF TGCAGTGCTAGGGGTGATAATTCACCCCTCCACTTT
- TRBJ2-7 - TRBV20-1 CAAEGGSSYEQYF TGCGCTGCCGAAGGTGGGTCCTCCTACGAGCAGTACTTC
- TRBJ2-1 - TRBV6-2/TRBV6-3 CASSYPSGGVYNEQFF TGTGCCAGCAGTTACCCCTCAGGGGGGGTATACAATGAGCAGTTCTTC
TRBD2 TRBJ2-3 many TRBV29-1 CSASGTSGSTDTQYF TGCAGCGCATCCGGGACTAGCGGGAGCACAGATACGCAGTATTTT
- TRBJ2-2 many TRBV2 CASRGAVRAGELFF TGTGCCAGCAGGGGCGCAGTTAGAGCCGGGGAGCTGTTTTTT
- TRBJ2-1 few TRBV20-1 CSAGYNEQFF TGCAGTGCAGGCTACAATGAGCAGTTCTTC
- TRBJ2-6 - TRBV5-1 CASSSEVAPRANVLTF TGCGCCAGCAGCTCTGAGGTGGCCCCCAGGGCCAACGTCCTGACTTTC
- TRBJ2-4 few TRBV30 CAWSDGAKNIQYF TGTGCCTGGAGTGATGGGGCCAAAAACATTCAGTACTTC
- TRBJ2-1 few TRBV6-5 CASTSDGSYNEQFF TGTGCCAGCACTTCGGACGGCTCCTACAATGAGCAGTTCTTC
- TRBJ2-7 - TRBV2 CASSIQGPRLYEQYF TGTGCCAGCAGTATACAGGGTCCCCGCCTCTACGAGCAGTACTTC
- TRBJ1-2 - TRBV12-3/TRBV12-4 CASSFGGGRPGYTF TGTGCCAGCAGTTTCGGCGGGGGGCGGCCGGGGTACACCTTC
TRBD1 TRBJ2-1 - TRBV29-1 CSVADQGDKTFF TGCAGCGTTGCCGACCAGGGGGACAAGACCTTCTTC
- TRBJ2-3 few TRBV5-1 CASSLDRASDTQYF TGCGCCAGCAGCTTGGACCGGGCCTCAGATACGCAGTATTTT
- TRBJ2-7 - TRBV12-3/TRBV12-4 CASRSVGSGSYEQYF TGTGCCAGCCGCTCCGTAGGCAGTGGGTCCTACGAGCAGTACTTC
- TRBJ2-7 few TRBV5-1 CASSLGQVSYEQYF TGCGCCAGCAGCTTGGGGCAGGTCTCCTACGAGCAGTACTTC
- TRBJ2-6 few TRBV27 CASTGVPGANVLTF TGTGCCAGCACAGGGGTTCCCGGGGCCAACGTCCTGACTTTC
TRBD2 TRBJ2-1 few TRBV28 CASRPGLAGVYEQFF TGTGCCAGCAGACCGGGACTAGCGGGAGTTTATGAGCAGTTCTTC
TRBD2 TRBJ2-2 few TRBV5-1 CASSLGLGGGTGELFF TGCGCCAGCAGCTTGGGTCTTGGCGGGGGCACCGGGGAGCTGTTTTTT
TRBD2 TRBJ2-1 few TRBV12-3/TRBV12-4 CASRRTGTSSYNEQFF TGTGCCAGCAGAAGGACCGGGACTAGCTCCTACAATGAGCAGTTCTTC
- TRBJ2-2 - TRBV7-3 CASSLRPPRAGELFF TGTGCCAGCAGCTTAAGGCCCCCTCGGGCCGGGGAGCTGTTTTTT
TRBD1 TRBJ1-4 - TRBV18 CASSPGQGIEKLFF TGTGCCAGCTCACCGGGACAGGGGATTGAAAAACTGTTTTTT
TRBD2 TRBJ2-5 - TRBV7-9 CASSLGVLAGSRETQYF TGTGCCAGCAGCTTAGGGGTCCTAGCGGGTAGCCGAGAGACCCAGTACTTC
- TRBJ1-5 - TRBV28 CASSSVAGSGSQPQHF TGTGCCAGCAGCTCTGTGGCGGGGAGCGGGAGTCAGCCCCAGCATTTT
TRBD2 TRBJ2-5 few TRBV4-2 CASSQDTSGSDETQYF TGTGCCAGCAGCCAAGATACCAGCGGGAGTGATGAGACCCAGTACTTC
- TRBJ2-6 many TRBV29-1 CSVGQDGSGANVLTF TGCAGCGTTGGGCAGGATGGCTCTGGGGCCAACGTCCTGACTTTC
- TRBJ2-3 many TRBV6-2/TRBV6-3 CASPRTVDTDTQYF TGTGCCAGCCCCCGGACAGTCGACACAGATACGCAGTATTTT
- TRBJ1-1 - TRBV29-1 CSVEQSDTEAFF TGCAGCGTTGAACAGTCAGACACTGAAGCTTTCTTT
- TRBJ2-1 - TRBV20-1 CSARAEPFRGLEFF TGCAGTGCTAGAGCCGAGCCATTTCGGGGGTTGGAGTTCTTC